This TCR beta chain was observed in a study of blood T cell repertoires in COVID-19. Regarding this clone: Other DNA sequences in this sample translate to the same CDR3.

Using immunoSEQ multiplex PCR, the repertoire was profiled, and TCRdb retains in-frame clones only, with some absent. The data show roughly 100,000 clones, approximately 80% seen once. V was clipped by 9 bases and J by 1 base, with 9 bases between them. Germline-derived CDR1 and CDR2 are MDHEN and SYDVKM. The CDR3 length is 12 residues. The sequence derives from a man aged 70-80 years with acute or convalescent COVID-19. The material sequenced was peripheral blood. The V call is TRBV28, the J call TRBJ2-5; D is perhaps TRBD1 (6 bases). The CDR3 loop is CASGQSQETQYF. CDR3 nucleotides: TGTGCCAGTGGACAGAGCCAAGAGACCCAGTACTTC.